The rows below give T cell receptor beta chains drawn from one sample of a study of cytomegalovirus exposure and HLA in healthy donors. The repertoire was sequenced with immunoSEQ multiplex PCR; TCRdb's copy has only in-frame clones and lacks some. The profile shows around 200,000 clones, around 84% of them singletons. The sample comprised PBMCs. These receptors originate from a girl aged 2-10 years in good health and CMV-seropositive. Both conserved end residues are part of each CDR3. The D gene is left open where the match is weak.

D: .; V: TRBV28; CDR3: CASSLQGTTYTDTQYF
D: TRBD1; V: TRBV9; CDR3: CASSGTGGNYGYTF
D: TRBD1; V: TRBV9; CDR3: CASSASLGQGYYGYTF
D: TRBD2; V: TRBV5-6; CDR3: CASSILGLAGANEQFF
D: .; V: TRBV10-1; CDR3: CASSDLGQSNTGELFF
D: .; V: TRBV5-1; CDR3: CASSFQMNTEAFF
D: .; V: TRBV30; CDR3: CAWRARSNSPLHF
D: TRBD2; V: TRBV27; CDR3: CASSPRTGTTITYEQYF
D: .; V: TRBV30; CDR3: CAWSVRAGGYTF
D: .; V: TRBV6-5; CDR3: CAAARGSSYEQYF
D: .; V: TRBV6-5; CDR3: CASSYPPGGVIAEAFF
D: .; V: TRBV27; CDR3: CASSGSGLGYGYTF
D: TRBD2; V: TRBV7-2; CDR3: CASSPALTSASEQFF
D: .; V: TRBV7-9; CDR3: CASNHLGGTGELFF
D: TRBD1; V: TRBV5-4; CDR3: CASSSDRTAGNTIYF
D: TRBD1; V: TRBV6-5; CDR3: CASSPLDREGNTIYF
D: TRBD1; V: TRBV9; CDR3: CASSPRQGAISTDTQYF
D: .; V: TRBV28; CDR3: CAIQSGAGGSGELFF
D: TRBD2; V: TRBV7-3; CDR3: CASSVLAGDYNEQFF
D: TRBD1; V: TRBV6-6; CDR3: CASEATGAGELFF
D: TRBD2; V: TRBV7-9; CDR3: CASSLVAELAGAGYHEQFF
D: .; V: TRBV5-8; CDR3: CASSLRSVNTQYF
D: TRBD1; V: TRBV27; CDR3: CASSLRGTVLSGANVLTF
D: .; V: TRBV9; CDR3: CASSPMGRTEAFF